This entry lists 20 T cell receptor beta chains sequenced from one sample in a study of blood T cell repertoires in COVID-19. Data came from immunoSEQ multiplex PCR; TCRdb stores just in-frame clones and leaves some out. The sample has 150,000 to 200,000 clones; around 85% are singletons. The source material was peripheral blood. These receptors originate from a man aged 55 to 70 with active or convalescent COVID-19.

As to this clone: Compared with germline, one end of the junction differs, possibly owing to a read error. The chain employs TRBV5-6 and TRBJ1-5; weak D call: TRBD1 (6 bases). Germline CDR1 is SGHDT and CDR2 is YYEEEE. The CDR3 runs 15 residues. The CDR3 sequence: CARSLRGGQVQPQHF. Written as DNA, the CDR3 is TGTGCCCGCAGCTTGAGGGGGGGGCAGGTTCAGCCCCAGCATTTT.

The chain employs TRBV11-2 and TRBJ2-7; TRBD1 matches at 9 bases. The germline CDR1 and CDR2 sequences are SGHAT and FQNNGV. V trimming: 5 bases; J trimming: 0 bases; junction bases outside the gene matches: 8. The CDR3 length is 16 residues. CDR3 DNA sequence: TGTGCCAGCAGCCCCTTACAGGGGGCAAGCTCCTACGAGCAGTACTTC. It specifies CASSPLQGASSYEQYF.

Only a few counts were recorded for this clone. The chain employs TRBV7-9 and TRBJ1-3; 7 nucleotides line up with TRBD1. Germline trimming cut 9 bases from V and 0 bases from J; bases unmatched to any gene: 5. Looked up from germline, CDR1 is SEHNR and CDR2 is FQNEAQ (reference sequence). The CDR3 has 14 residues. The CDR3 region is CASRQGSSGNTIYF. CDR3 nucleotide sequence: TGTGCCAGTAGACAGGGAAGCTCTGGAAACACCATATATTTT.

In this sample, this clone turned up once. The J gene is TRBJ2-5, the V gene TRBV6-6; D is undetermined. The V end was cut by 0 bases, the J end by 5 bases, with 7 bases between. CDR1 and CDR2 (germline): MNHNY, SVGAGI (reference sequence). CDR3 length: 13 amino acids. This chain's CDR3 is CASSYSIYETQYF. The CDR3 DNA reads TGTGCCAGCAGTTACTCGATCTACGAGACCCAGTACTTC.

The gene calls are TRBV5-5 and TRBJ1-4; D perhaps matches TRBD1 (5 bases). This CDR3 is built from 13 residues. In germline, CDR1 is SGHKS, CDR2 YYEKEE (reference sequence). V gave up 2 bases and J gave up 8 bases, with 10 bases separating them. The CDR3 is CASSFGTGEKLFF. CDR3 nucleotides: TGTGCCAGCAGCTTTGGGACTGGGGAAAAACTGTTTTTT.

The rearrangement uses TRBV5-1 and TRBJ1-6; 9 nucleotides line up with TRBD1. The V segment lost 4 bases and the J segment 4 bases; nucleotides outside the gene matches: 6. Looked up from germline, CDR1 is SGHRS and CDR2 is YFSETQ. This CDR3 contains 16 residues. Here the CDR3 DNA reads TGCGCCAGCAGCGCGCGGACAGGGGAGTATAATTCACCCCTCCACTTT. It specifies CASSARTGEYNSPLHF. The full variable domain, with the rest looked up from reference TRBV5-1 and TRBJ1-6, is KAGVTQTPRYLIKTRGQQVTLSCSPISGHRSVSWYQQTPGQGLQFLFEYFSETQRNKGNFPGRFSGRQFSNSRSEMNVSTLELGDSALYLCASSARTGEYNSPLHFGNGTRLTVT.

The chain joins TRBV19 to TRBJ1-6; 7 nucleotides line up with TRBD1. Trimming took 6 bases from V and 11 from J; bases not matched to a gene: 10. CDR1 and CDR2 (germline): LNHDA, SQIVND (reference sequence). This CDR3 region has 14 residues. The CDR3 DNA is TGTGCCAGTAGCCTGGACAGGTATAAGACACCCCTCCACTTT. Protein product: CASSLDRYKTPLHF.

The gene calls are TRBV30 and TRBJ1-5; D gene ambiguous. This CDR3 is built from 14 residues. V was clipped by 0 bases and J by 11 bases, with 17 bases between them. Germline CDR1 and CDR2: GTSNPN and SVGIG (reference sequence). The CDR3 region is CAWSVETPERSQHF. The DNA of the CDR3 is TGTGCCTGGAGTGTAGAGACCCCGGAGAGGTCCCAGCATTTT.

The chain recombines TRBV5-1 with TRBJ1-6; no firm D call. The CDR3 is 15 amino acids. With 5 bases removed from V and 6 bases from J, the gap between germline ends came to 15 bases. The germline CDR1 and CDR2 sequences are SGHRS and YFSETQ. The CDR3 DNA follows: TGCGCCAGCAGATCGGGTTCGGAGGCTAATTCACCCCTCCACTTT. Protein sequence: CASRSGSEANSPLHF.

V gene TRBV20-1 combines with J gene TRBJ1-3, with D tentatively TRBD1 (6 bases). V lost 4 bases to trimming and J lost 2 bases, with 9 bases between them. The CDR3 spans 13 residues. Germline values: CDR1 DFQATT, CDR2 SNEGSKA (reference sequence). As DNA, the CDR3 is TGCAGTGCTACTGACAGGCCTGGAAACACCATATATTTT. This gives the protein CSATDRPGNTIYF.

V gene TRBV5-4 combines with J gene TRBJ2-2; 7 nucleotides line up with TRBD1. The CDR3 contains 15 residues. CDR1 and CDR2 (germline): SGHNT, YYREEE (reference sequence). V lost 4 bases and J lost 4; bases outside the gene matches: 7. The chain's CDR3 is CASSEQGRATGELFF. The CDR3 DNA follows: TGTGCCAGCAGCGAACAGGGGCGCGCCACCGGGGAGCTGTTTTTT.

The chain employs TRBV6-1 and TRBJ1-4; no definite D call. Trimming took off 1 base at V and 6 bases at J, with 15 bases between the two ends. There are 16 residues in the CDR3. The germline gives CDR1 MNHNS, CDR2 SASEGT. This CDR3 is CASSEEKGRTYEKLFF. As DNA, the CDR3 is TGTGCCAGCAGTGAAGAAAAAGGCAGGACTTATGAAAAACTGTTTTTT.

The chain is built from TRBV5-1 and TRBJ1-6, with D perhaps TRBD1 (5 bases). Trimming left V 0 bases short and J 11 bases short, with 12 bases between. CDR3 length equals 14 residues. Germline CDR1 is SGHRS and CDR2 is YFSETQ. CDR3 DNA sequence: TGCGCCAGCAGCTTGGGGTCGGACAAGGCACCCCTCCACTTT. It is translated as CASSLGSDKAPLHF.

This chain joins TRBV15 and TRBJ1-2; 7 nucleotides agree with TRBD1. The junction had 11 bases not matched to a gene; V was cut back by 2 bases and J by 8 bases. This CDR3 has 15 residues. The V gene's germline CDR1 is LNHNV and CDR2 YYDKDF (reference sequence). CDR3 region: CATSRPTQGVYGYTF. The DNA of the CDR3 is TGTGCCACCAGCAGACCTACCCAGGGGGTTTACGGCTACACCTTC.

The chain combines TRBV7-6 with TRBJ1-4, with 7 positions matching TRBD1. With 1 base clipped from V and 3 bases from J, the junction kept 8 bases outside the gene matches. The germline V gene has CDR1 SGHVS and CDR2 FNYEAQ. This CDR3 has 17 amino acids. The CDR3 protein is CASSLEQGNSANEKLFF. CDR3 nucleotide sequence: TGTGCCAGCAGCTTAGAACAGGGGAATTCGGCTAATGAAAAACTGTTTTTT.

DNA of the CDR3: TGTGCCAGCAGCTTCGAGGGGGCTAGCTACAATGAGCAGTTCTTC. It is translated as CASSFEGASYNEQFF. This sequence joins TRBV5-8 and TRBJ2-1, with 7 bases that match TRBD1. Germline assignment: CDR1 SGHTS and CDR2 YDEGEE. J lost 3 bases, V lost 2 bases, and 5 bases had no gene match. This CDR3 is built from 15 residues. Combining the CDR3 with reference TRBV5-8 and TRBJ2-1 gives the whole variable domain EAGVTQSPTHLIKTRGQQATLRCSPISGHTSVYWYQQALGLGLQFLLWYDEGEERNRGNFPPRFSGRQFPNYSSELNVNALELEDSALYLCASSFEGASYNEQFFGPGTRLTVL.

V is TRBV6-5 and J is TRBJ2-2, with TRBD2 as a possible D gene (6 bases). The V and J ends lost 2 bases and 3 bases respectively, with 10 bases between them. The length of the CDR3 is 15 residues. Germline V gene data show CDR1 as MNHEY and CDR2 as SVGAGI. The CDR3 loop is CASSYGGKHTGELFF. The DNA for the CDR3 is TGTGCCAGCAGTTACGGAGGGAAACACACCGGGGAGCTGTTTTTT.

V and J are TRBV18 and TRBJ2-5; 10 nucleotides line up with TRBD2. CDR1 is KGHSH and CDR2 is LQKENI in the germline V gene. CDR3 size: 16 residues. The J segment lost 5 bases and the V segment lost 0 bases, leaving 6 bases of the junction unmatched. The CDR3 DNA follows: TGTGCCAGCTCACCACCCTTAGCGGGAGGTGTGGAGACCCAGTACTTC. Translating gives CASSPPLAGGVETQYF.

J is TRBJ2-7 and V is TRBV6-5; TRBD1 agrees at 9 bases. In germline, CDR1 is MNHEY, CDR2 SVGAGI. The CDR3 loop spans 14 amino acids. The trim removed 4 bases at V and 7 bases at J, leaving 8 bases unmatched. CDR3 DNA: TGTGCCAGCAGTTTCGGGACAGGGTTGGAAGAGCAGTACTTC. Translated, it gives CASSFGTGLEEQYF.

The CDR3 DNA reads TGTGCCATCAGTGTTTCAGGGACTGAAGCTTTCTTT. This codes for CAISVSGTEAFF. This chain links TRBV10-3 with TRBJ1-1; D perhaps matches TRBD1 (5 bases). This CDR3 is built from 12 residues. The germline V gene has CDR1 ENHRY and CDR2 SYGVKD. Trimming cost V 4 bases and J 5 bases, with 8 bases left between them.